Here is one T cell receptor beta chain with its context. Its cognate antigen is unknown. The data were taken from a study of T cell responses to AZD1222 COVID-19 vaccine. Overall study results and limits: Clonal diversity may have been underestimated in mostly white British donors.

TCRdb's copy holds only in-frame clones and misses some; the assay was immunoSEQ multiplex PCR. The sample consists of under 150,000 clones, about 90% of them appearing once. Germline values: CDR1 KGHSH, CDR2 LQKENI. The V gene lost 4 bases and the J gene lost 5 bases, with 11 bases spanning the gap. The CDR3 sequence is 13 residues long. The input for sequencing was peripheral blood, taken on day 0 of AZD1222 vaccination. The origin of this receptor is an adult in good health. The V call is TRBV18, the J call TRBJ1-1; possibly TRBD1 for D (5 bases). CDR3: CASSQTEDTEAFF. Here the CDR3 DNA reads TGTGCCAGCTCACAGACAGAAGATACTGAAGCTTTCTTT.